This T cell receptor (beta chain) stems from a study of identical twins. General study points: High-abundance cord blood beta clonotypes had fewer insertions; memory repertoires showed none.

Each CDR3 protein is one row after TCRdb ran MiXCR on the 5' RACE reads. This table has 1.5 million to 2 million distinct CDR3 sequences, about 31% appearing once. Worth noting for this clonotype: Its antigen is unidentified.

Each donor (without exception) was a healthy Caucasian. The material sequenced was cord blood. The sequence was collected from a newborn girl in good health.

The CDR3: CASSLERGFYQPQHF. CDR3 coding DNA: TGTGCCAGCAGTTTAGAACGGGGCTTCTATCAGCCCCAGCATTTT. V and J are TRBV28 and TRBJ1-5, with D perhaps TRBD1 (5 bases). The germline V and J ends were trimmed by 2 bases and 5 bases, with 13 bases remaining between them. CDR3 length: 15 residues. Germline lookup yields CDR1 MDHEN and CDR2 SYDVKM.